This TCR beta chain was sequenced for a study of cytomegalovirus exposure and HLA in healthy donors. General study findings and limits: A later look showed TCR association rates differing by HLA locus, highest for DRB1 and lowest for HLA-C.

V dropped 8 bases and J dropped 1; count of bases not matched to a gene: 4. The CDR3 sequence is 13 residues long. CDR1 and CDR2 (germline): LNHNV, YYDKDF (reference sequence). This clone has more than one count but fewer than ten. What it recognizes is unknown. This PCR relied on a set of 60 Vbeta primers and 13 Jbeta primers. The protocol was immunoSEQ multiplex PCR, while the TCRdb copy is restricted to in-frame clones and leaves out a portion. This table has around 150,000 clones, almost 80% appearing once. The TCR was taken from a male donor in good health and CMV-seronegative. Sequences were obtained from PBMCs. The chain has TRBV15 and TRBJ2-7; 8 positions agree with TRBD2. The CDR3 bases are TGTGCCACCCAAGCGGGAGTATCCTACGAGCAGTACTTC. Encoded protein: CATQAGVSYEQYF.